Below are 12 T cell receptor beta chains sequenced from a single sample in a study of blood T cell repertoires in COVID-19. Clones were read by immunoSEQ multiplex PCR, and TCRdb kept only the in-frame ones, dropping some. The repertoire consists of around 170,000 clones, with about 86% occurring once and the leading ten covering around 14%. The sample comprised peripheral blood. These receptors were obtained from a man younger than 40 with active or convalescent COVID-19.

The chain employs TRBV19 and TRBJ1-1, with 9 bases that match TRBD1. CDR3 size: 20 residues. Germline loops: CDR1 LNHDA, CDR2 SQIVND (reference sequence). The V gene end was trimmed by 1 base and the J gene end by 1 base; junction bases not matched to a gene: 16. The CDR3 DNA follows: TGTGCCAGTAGTATAGTTGTTGGGGCGGGACAGGGTATCTGGAACACTGAAGCTTTCTTT. Translating it yields CASSIVVGAGQGIWNTEAFF.

The gene calls are TRBV4-1 and TRBJ1-1; D gene uncertain. CDR1 MGHRA and CDR2 YSYEKL come from the germline V gene. Trimming pared 0 bases from V and 4 bases from J, leaving 18 bases between. The CDR3 is made up of 17 amino acids. DNA for the CDR3: TGCGCCAGCAGCCAAGAGGCCCACGAAAAAGTAAGCACTGAAGCTTTCTTT. Protein sequence: CASSQEAHEKVSTEAFF.

This chain uses TRBV12-3 or TRBV12-4 with TRBJ1-1; D is unresolved. The V gene lost 7 bases and the J gene lost 1 base, with 10 bases spanning the gap. The CDR3 loop spans 13 amino acids. The CDR3 DNA sequence: TGTGCCAGCACCCTGCAACAGAACACTGAAGCTTTCTTT. Translating it yields CASTLQQNTEAFF.

The chain has TRBV7-8 and TRBJ2-1, with TRBD1 matching over 10 bases. J was trimmed by 0 bases and V by 5 bases; bases with no gene match: 4. Germline CDR1 is SGHVS and CDR2 is FQNEAQ. The CDR3 contains 16 residues. The CDR3 reads CASSRTGGSSYNEQFF. For the CDR3, the DNA is TGTGCCAGCAGCCGGACAGGGGGTAGCTCCTACAATGAGCAGTTCTTC.

J is TRBJ1-1 and V is TRBV30, with TRBD1 matching over 7 bases. The V gene end was trimmed by 0 bases and the J gene end by 13 bases; junction bases not matched to a gene: 14. The CDR3 extends over 14 amino acids. CDR1 and CDR2 from the germline V gene are GTSNPN and SVGIG (reference sequence). The CDR3 protein is CAWSVPTGNYEDFF. As DNA, the CDR3 is TGTGCCTGGAGTGTACCGACAGGGAACTACGAGGATTTCTTT.

V usage is TRBV5-1 and J usage is TRBJ1-2; 7 bases agree with TRBD1. Germline V gene lookup returns CDR1 SGHRS and CDR2 YFSETQ. The CDR3 covers 14 residues. Unmatched junction bases numbered 3, after V lost 0 bases and J lost 4 bases. The CDR3 is CASSLGQGTYGYTF. CDR3 in DNA: TGCGCCAGCAGCTTGGGACAGGGTACCTATGGCTACACCTTC.

The rearrangement uses TRBV7-8 and TRBJ1-1; maybe TRBD1 (6 bases). With 5 bases removed from V and 2 bases from J, the gap between germline ends came to 15 bases. Germline V gene sequence: CDR1 SGHVS, CDR2 FQNEAQ. CDR3 length equals 15 residues. CDR3 amino acids: CASSPKDRFNTEAFF. The DNA for the CDR3 is TGTGCCAGCAGCCCCAAGGACAGATTTAACACTGAAGCTTTCTTT.

The rearrangement uses TRBV10-3 and TRBJ2-1; maybe TRBD1 (6 bases). Per the germline V gene, CDR1 is ENHRY and CDR2 is SYGVKD. CDR3 length: 14 amino acids. V lost 0 bases and J 8 bases, leaving 11 bases between the germline ends. The CDR3 nucleotides read TGTGCCATCAGTGAGTCGACAGGTACAGATGAGCAGTTCTTC. Its translation is CAISESTGTDEQFF.

The chain combines TRBV27 with TRBJ2-7, with 7 positions matching TRBD2. With V trimmed by 6 bases and J by 0 bases, 2 bases remained unmatched. CDR3 size: 13 residues. Per the germline V gene, CDR1 is MNHEY and CDR2 is SMNVEV (reference sequence). The CDR3 is CASRGGVSYEQYF. CDR3 DNA sequence: TGTGCCAGCAGGGGAGGGGTCTCCTACGAGCAGTACTTC.

This sequence joins TRBV13 and TRBJ1-3; tentatively, D is TRBD1 (5 bases). CDR1 is PRHDT, CDR2 FYEKMQ, per germline (reference sequence). The length of the CDR3 is 16 residues. With 6 bases removed from V and 0 bases from J, the gap between germline ends came to 15 bases. The CDR3 spells CASSSFSDSSGNTIYF. CDR3 DNA: TGTGCCAGCAGTTCTTTCTCCGACAGCTCTGGAAACACCATATATTTT.

The V call is TRBV15, the J call TRBJ2-1; possibly TRBD2 for D (5 bases). V gave up 2 bases and J gave up 0 bases, with 11 bases separating them. This CDR3 is built from 16 residues. The V gene's germline CDR1 is LNHNV and CDR2 YYDKDF (reference sequence). DNA of the CDR3: TGTGCCACCAGCAGAATCGGACTGAGCTCCTACAATGAGCAGTTCTTC. It encodes CATSRIGLSSYNEQFF.

The chain employs TRBV5-1 and TRBJ1-1; 9 nucleotides agree with TRBD1. The V gene's germline CDR1 is SGHRS and CDR2 YFSETQ. The V gene end was trimmed by 5 bases and the J gene end by 9 bases; junction bases not matched to a gene: 8. The CDR3 runs to 13 residues. The CDR3: CASRDTGGAKAFF. In DNA, the CDR3 is TGCGCCAGCAGGGATACAGGGGGCGCGAAAGCTTTCTTT.